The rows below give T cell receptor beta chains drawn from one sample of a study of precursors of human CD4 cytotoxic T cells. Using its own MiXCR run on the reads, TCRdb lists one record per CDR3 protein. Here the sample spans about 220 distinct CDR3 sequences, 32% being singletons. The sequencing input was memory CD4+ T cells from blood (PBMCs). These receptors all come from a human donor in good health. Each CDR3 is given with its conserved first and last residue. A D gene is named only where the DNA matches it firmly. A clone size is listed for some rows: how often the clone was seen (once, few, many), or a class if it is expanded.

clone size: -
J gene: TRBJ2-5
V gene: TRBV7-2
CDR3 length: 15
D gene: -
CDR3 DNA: TGTGCCAGCAGCGGTGCTACACAAAGGGGGGAGACCCAGTACTTC
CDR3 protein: CASSGATQRGETQYF

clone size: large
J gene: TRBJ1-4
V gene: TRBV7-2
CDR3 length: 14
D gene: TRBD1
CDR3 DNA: TGTGCCAGCAGCCAAGGGACAGGGCGGGAAAAACTGTTTTTT
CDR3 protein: CASSQGTGREKLFF

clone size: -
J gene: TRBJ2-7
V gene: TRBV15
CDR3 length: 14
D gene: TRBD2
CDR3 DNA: TGTGCCACCGGGGCTAGCGGAAGCTCCTACGAGCAGTACTTC
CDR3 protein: CATGASGSSYEQYF

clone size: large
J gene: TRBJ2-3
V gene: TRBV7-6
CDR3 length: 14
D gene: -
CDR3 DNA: TGTGCCAGCAGTTCTGGGCCCGGCACAGATACGCAGTATTTT
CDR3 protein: CASSSGPGTDTQYF

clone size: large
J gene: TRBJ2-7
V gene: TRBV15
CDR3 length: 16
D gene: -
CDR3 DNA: TGTGCCACCAGCAGAGATTCTTCGGGCGGAGCCTACGAGCAGTACTTC
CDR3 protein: CATSRDSSGGAYEQYF

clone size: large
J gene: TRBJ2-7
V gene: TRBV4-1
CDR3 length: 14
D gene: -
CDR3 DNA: TGCGCCAGCAGCCAAGCGGAGAGCTCCTACGAGCAGTACTTC
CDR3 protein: CASSQAESSYEQYF

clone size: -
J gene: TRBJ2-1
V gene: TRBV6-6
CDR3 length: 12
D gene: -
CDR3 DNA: TGTGCCAGCAGTTCACAGGGCAATGAGCAGTTCTTC
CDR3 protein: CASSSQGNEQFF

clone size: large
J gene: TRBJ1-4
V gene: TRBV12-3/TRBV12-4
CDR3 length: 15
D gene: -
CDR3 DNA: TGTGCCAGCAGTTTAGCGTGGAGGGGTTTTGAAAAACTGTTTTTT
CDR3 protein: CASSLAWRGFEKLFF

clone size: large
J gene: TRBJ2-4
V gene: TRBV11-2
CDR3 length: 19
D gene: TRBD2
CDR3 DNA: TGTGCCAGCAGCTTAGTTGGTCTAGCGGGAGGAGTAGCCAAAAACATTCAGTACTTC
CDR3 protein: CASSLVGLAGGVAKNIQYF

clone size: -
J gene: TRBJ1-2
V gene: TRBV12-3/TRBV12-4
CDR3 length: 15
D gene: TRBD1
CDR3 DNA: TGTGCCAGCAGTGGGACAGGGGGTGAAGTAAATGGCTACACCTTC
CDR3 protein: CASSGTGGEVNGYTF

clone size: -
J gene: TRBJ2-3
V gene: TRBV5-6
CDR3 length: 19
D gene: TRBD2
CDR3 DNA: TGTGCCAGCAGCTTGGATGGGCCCCCGGCGGGGGGAAGCACAGATACGCAGTATTTT
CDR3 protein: CASSLDGPPAGGSTDTQYF